Below are 32 T cell receptor beta chains sequenced from a single sample in a study of shared clonotypes between healthy human individuals. Using immunoSEQ multiplex PCR, the repertoire was profiled, and TCRdb retains in-frame clones only, with some absent. Here the sample spans roughly 2,500,000 clones, more than 85% being singletons. Sequencing was carried out using naive CD4+ T cells from PBMCs. Subset denoted: CD45RA+ positively selected. Every receptor here comes from a man aged 18 to 35 in good health. Some clones in this sample may be carry-over from other donors' samples.

The rearrangement uses TRBV5-1 and TRBJ2-3, with TRBD2 as a possible D gene (6 bases). Germline V lookup: CDR1 SGHRS, CDR2 YFSETQ. The CDR3 loop spans 16 amino acids. V lost 4 bases to trimming and J lost 5 bases, with 20 bases between them. CDR3 sequence (DNA): TGCGCCAGCAGCACCGCCGGGACTCTCTTTATAGATACGCAGTATTTT. This codes for CASSTAGTLFIDTQYF.

V and J are TRBV4-1 and TRBJ1-1; possible D gene TRBD1, 6 bases. In germline, CDR1 is MGHRA, CDR2 YSYEKL. V was clipped by 2 bases and J by 3 bases, with 19 bases between them. The CDR3 is made up of 17 amino acids. The CDR3 DNA follows: TGCGCCAGCAGCCAATCCCTCCCCCGGACAGTTCACACTGAAGCTTTCTTT. It codes for CASSQSLPRTVHTEAFF.

This chain connects TRBV19 to TRBJ1-3; possible D gene TRBD1, 6 bases. The V end was cut by 4 bases, the J end by 0 bases, with 13 bases between. This CDR3 has 16 amino acids. Looked up from germline, CDR1 is LNHDA and CDR2 is SQIVND (reference sequence). The CDR3 loop reads CASSRSQGSSGNTIYF. The CDR3 DNA sequence: TGTGCCAGTAGTAGAAGCCAGGGGAGCTCTGGAAACACCATATATTTT.

The chain recombines TRBV10-3 with TRBJ1-1; 9 nucleotides align to TRBD1. The CDR3 spans 16 residues. Trimming cost V 5 bases and J 0 bases; bases outside gene matches: 7. Germline V gene data show CDR1 as ENHRY and CDR2 as SYGVKD. The CDR3 protein is CAISNTGGLMNTEAFF. The CDR3 DNA reads as TGTGCCATCAGTAATACAGGGGGCCTCATGAACACTGAAGCTTTCTTT.

The chain links TRBV30 to TRBJ1-5; D not resolved. CDR1 is GTSNPN, CDR2 SVGIG, per germline (reference sequence). The CDR3 totals 13 residues. V lost 1 base to trimming and J lost 7 bases, with 11 bases between them. In nucleotides, the CDR3 is TGTGCCTGGAGTGCAACAGTTGGCCAGCCCCAGCATTTT. It is translated as CAWSATVGQPQHF.

The J gene is TRBJ2-5, the V gene TRBV5-4; 7 positions match TRBD1. Germline lookup yields CDR1 SGHNT and CDR2 YYREEE (reference sequence). The V segment lost 1 base and the J segment 4 bases; nucleotides outside the gene matches: 4. This CDR3 has 14 residues. CDR3 sequence (DNA): TGTGCCAGCAGCTTGCAGGGGGTTCGAGAGACCCAGTACTTC. This sequence encodes CASSLQGVRETQYF.

The chain carries TRBV6-1 and TRBJ1-3; 7 nucleotides agree with TRBD1. This CDR3 is built from 18 residues. V shed 3 bases, J shed 8 bases, and the junction held 19 bases outside the gene matches. Looked up from germline, CDR1 is MNHNS and CDR2 is SASEGT. CDR3 in amino acids: CASSEDRRRRGFVDTIYF. In nucleotides, the CDR3 is TGTGCCAGCAGTGAGGACAGGCGCCGCCGGGGTTTCGTGGACACCATATATTTT.

The V call is TRBV2, the J call TRBJ2-5, with 10 positions matching TRBD2. The J call could be wrong; TRBJ2-7 is a better fit for the DNA end. The CDR3 length is 15 residues. Germline-derived CDR1 and CDR2 are SNHLY and FYNNEI. CDR3 in amino acids: CASSESGRGQHEQYF. The CDR3 region has the DNA TGTGCCAGCAGTGAAAGCGGGAGGGGACAGCACGAGCAGTACTTC.

CDR3 coding DNA: TGTGCCAGCAGTATCCCCCCGGGACAGCCAGCCGGGGAGACCCAGTACTTC. It is translated as CASSIPPGQPAGETQYF. This chain connects TRBV28 to TRBJ2-5, with 7 bases that match TRBD1. The CDR3 runs 17 residues. Germline CDR1 is MDHEN and CDR2 is SYDVKM. J gave up 5 bases and V 5 bases, and 17 bases lay outside the gene matches.

The rearrangement links TRBV5-8 to TRBJ1-5, with a tentative D call TRBD1 (5 bases). The CDR3 is 15 residues long. CDR1 and CDR2 from the germline V gene are SGHTS and YDEGEE. Trimming removed 8 bases from V and 6 bases from J, with 21 bases in between. The DNA of the CDR3 is TGTGCCAGTCAAAAAGGGCAGCTAAGGGGTCAGCCCCAGCATTTT. This sequence encodes CASQKGQLRGQPQHF. The entire variable domain, with the rest obtained from reference TRBV5-8 and TRBJ1-5, is as follows: EAGVTQSPTHLIKTRGQQATLRCSPISGHTSVYWYQQALGLGLQFLLWYDEGEERNRGNFPPRFSGRQFPNYSSELNVNALELEDSALYLCASQKGQLRGQPQHFGDGTRLSIL.

J is TRBJ2-1 and V is TRBV28; tentatively, D is TRBD1 or TRBD2 (5 bases each). V was trimmed by 6 bases and J by 2 bases, leaving 17 bases between them. The CDR3 length is 16 residues. Germline values: CDR1 MDHEN, CDR2 SYDVKM. CDR3 amino acids: CASSSWGFGTYNEQFF. In nucleotides, the CDR3 is TGTGCCAGCAGCTCATGGGGGTTCGGGACCTACAATGAGCAGTTCTTC.

The J gene is TRBJ2-1, the V gene TRBV7-6; 9 bases match TRBD2. CDR1 and CDR2 (germline): SGHVS, FNYEAQ. The CDR3 loop spans 14 amino acids. J was trimmed by 5 bases and V by 5 bases; bases with no gene match: 4. The CDR3 DNA is TGTGCCAGCAGCCGATTAGCGGGAGACAATGAGCAGTTCTTC. The encoded protein is CASSRLAGDNEQFF.

The rearrangement uses TRBV27 and TRBJ2-1, with 10 bases identical to TRBD2. Germline-derived CDR1 and CDR2 are MNHEY and SMNVEV (reference sequence). This CDR3 has 16 residues. Trimming removed 7 bases from V and 7 bases from J; junction bases left unmatched: 13. CDR3 DNA sequence: TGTGCCAGCACTCTTACTCCGGGACTAGCGCTTAATGAGCAGTTCTTC. This gives the protein CASTLTPGLALNEQFF.

The V gene is TRBV2, the J gene TRBJ2-7; no definite D call. The germline V gene encodes CDR1 SNHLY and CDR2 FYNNEI. V lost 6 bases and J lost 0, with 9 bases in between. The CDR3 is made up of 13 amino acids. This CDR3 reads CASSRSPSYEQYF. The DNA for the CDR3 is TGTGCCAGCAGCCGGAGTCCCTCCTACGAGCAGTACTTC. Variable domain in full (rest from reference TRBV2 and TRBJ2-7): EPEVTQTPSHQVTQMGQEVILRCVPISNHLYFYWYRQILGQKVEFLVSFYNNEISEKSEIFDDQFSVERPDGSNFTLKIRSTKLEDSAMYFCASSRSPSYEQYFGPGTRLTVT.

The chain has TRBV12-5 and TRBJ2-1, with 14 bases aligning to TRBD2. The length of the CDR3 is 16 residues. Germline V gene data show CDR1 as LGHNT and CDR2 as FRNRAP. Unmatched junction bases numbered 15, after V lost 5 bases and J lost 15 bases. The CDR3 reads CASGRGLAGAGSAAFF. CDR3 nucleotides: TGTGCTAGTGGTAGGGGACTAGCGGGAGCAGGTTCGGCCGCGTTCTTC. The variable domain in full, with the rest retrieved from reference TRBV12-5 and TRBJ2-1, is DARVTQTPRHKVTEMGQEVTMRCQPILGHNTVFWYRQTMMQGLELLAYFRNRAPLDDSGMPKDRFSAEMPDATLATLKIQPSEPRDSAVYFCASGRGLAGAGSAAFFGPGTRLTVL.

The chain is built from TRBV14 and TRBJ2-1; D is undetermined. Germline-derived CDR1 and CDR2 are SGHDN and FVKESK. Between the trimmed V and J ends, which lost 0 bases and 4 bases, there was a span of 7 bases. The CDR3 loop spans 14 amino acids. The CDR3 DNA reads TGTGCCAGCAGCCAAGATTCGAGGTACAATGAGCAGTTCTTC. It encodes CASSQDSRYNEQFF.

The chain joins TRBV6-1 to TRBJ2-3; D uncertain. CDR1 is MNHNS and CDR2 is SASEGT in the germline V gene. The CDR3 spans 14 residues. With 7 bases removed from V and 3 bases from J, the gap between germline ends came to 14 bases. The chain's CDR3 is CASKADQRTDTQYF. Written as DNA, the CDR3 is TGTGCCAGCAAGGCGGACCAGAGGACAGATACGCAGTATTTT.

The rearrangement uses TRBV5-1 and TRBJ2-3; D unclear. This CDR3 region has 15 residues. Germline V gene data show CDR1 as SGHRS and CDR2 as YFSETQ. Trimming shortened V by 4 bases and J by 2 bases, and 14 bases separated the two germline ends. The CDR3 loop is CASSPNPIHTDTQYF. CDR3 bases: TGCGCCAGCAGCCCCAACCCTATCCACACAGATACGCAGTATTTT.

This clone was found once. The J gene is TRBJ1-1, the V gene TRBV10-3; D uncertain. V dropped 4 bases and J dropped 0 bases, with 12 bases sitting between them. The CDR3 has 15 amino acids. Germline V gene lookup returns CDR1 ENHRY and CDR2 SYGVKD. The CDR3 DNA reads TGTGCCATCAGTGCAGACCGGGAATTGAACACTGAAGCTTTCTTT. This codes for CAISADRELNTEAFF.

The V and J genes are TRBV21-1 and TRBJ1-5. TRBV21-1 constitutes a pseudogene. This CDR3 region has 16 residues. The CDR3 is CASSKGADYSNQPQHF. DNA for the CDR3: TGTGCCAGCAGCAAAGGGGCAGACTATAGCAATCAGCCCCAGCATTTT.

The chain recombines TRBV5-1 with TRBJ2-7; 7 bases map to TRBD2. Germline V gene sequence: CDR1 SGHRS, CDR2 YFSETQ. V shed 3 bases, J shed 2 bases, and the junction held 8 bases outside the gene matches. The CDR3 runs 15 residues. The DNA for the CDR3 is TGCGCCAGCAGCTGGGGGACTACTTATACCTACGAGCAGTACTTC. As protein: CASSWGTTYTYEQYF.

On this clone itself: At the DNA level, this CDR3 is encoded by other sequences in the same sample as well. V gene TRBV28 combines with J gene TRBJ1-3; TRBD1 agrees at 8 bases. The germline V gene has CDR1 MDHEN and CDR2 SYDVKM. V was clipped by 6 bases and J by 4 bases; unmatched bases: 2. The CDR3 has 13 residues. CDR3 DNA sequence: TGTGCCAGCAGCCGGGACAGGGGAAACACCATATATTTT. Translating gives CASSRDRGNTIYF.

V is TRBV5-1 and J is TRBJ1-1; no clear D. Per the germline V gene, CDR1 is SGHRS and CDR2 is YFSETQ. The CDR3 is 14 residues long. Trimming cost V 4 bases and J 2 bases, with 12 bases left between them. Here the CDR3 reads CASSQTTGNTEAFF. DNA for the CDR3: TGCGCCAGCAGCCAGACGACGGGAAACACTGAAGCTTTCTTT.

The CDR3 DNA follows: TGTGCCAGCAGTTACTCCCTCCCACAAAACTATGGCTACACCTTC. Translated, it gives CASSYSLPQNYGYTF. This rearrangement joins TRBV6-5 to TRBJ1-2; D is ambiguous. Germline loops: CDR1 MNHEY, CDR2 SVGAGI. V was shortened by 0 bases and J by 2 bases, with 10 bases between the two germline ends. CDR3 size: 15 residues.

The chain is built from TRBV12-5 and TRBJ2-5; TRBD2 aligns across 7 bases. The V and J ends lost 4 bases and 2 bases, in that order; junction bases with no gene match: 4. Germline assignment: CDR1 LGHNT and CDR2 FRNRAP. The CDR3 runs to 14 residues. In DNA, the CDR3 is TGTGCTAGTGGTTGGGGGGGTCCTCAAGAGACCCAGTACTTC. Protein product: CASGWGGPQETQYF.

This clone was picked up a small number of times. This chain connects TRBV6-5 to TRBJ1-1; D not certain. Germline CDR1 MNHEY, CDR2 SVGAGI. This CDR3 has 13 amino acids. Deletions cut 6 bases from V and 0 bases from J, with 8 bases between. The CDR3, as DNA: TGTGCCAGCAGCAGACTGATGAACACTGAAGCTTTCTTT. Its protein is CASSRLMNTEAFF.

The V gene is TRBV7-3, the J gene TRBJ2-1; 7 bases map to TRBD2. Germline loops: CDR1 SGHTA, CDR2 FQGTGA. The V segment lost 1 base and the J segment 1 base; nucleotides outside the gene matches: 1. The CDR3 has 15 residues. This CDR3 is CASSLRRESYNEQFF. CDR3 DNA sequence: TGTGCCAGCAGCTTAAGGCGGGAGTCCTACAATGAGCAGTTCTTC.

The table lists this clone with a count of one. The V and J genes are TRBV19 and TRBJ2-2; D tentatively reads TRBD1 or TRBD2 (6 bases each). The CDR3 is 14 amino acids. Germline CDR1 and CDR2: LNHDA and SQIVND (reference sequence). Trimming took off 6 bases at V and 6 bases at J, with 14 bases between the two ends. The CDR3: CASRNAGEAGELFF. CDR3 DNA: TGTGCCAGTAGGAACGCAGGGGAGGCCGGGGAGCTGTTTTTT.

The chain employs TRBV19 and TRBJ1-3; D unclear. Germline CDR1 LNHDA, CDR2 SQIVND (reference sequence). V was cut by 1 base and J by 0 bases, with 7 bases left in between. This CDR3 has 15 residues. The CDR3 region has the DNA TGTGCCAGTAGTATAGTCGGGTACTCTGGAAACACCATATATTTT. Protein: CASSIVGYSGNTIYF.

The V gene is TRBV28, the J gene TRBJ1-4, with TRBD1 matching over 7 bases. This CDR3 spans 14 amino acids. Germline-derived CDR1 and CDR2 are MDHEN and SYDVKM. Trimming took 6 bases from V and 4 from J; bases not matched to a gene: 5. For the CDR3, the DNA is TGTGCCAGCAGCCCGACAGGGCTTAATGAAAAACTGTTTTTT. Residues: CASSPTGLNEKLFF.

The gene calls are TRBV5-1 and TRBJ1-1; 7 positions match TRBD1. The CDR3 totals 18 residues. V trimming: 3 bases; J trimming: 0 bases; junction bases outside the gene matches: 14. CDR1 and CDR2 from the germline V gene are SGHRS and YFSETQ. DNA for the CDR3: TGCGCCAGCAGCTCTACAGGGGTCCGGTCCCCCATGAACACTGAAGCTTTCTTT. This encodes CASSSTGVRSPMNTEAFF.

This rearrangement joins TRBV19 to TRBJ2-1; 16 nucleotides line up with TRBD2. Looked up from germline, CDR1 is LNHDA and CDR2 is SQIVND (reference sequence). Trimming cost V 6 bases and J 0 bases; bases outside gene matches: 8. CDR3 length equals 19 residues. CDR3 DNA: TGTGCCAGTAGCCCCTGGGGACTAGCGGGAGGGCACTCCTACAATGAGCAGTTCTTC. Its protein is CASSPWGLAGGHSYNEQFF.